The sequence of this TCR beta chain was determined in a study of T cells after yellow fever vaccination. The wider study: Fractions of limited cellularity were prepared by means of SMART-Seq v4 Ultra Low Input.

This clonotype was detected many times. Its antigen is not known. The authors made TCR cDNA by 5'RACE template switching, adding a universal primer site and UMIs. MiXCR, run by TCRdb on the 5' RACE reads, gives a single entry per CDR3 protein. The sample has 100,000 to 150,000 distinct CDR3 sequences, 6% to 8% seen once. The germline V and J ends were trimmed by 0 bases and 6 bases, with 11 bases remaining between them. This CDR3 is built from 14 residues. Looked up from germline, CDR1 is SGHDT and CDR2 is YYEEEE. Points from the study as a whole: Clones from primary vaccination mostly reappeared after the booster (around 96% CD4, approximately 86% CD8). The study found a weaker secondary response that peaked faster, day 5 versus 15.

This chain uses TRBV5-6 with TRBJ2-3, with D perhaps matching TRBD1 or TRBD2 (6 bases each). The sequence came from a man between 18 and 29 years old who received the YFV17D yellow fever vaccine. The sample was CD4+ T cells sorted from PBMCs, taken 10 days after the first yellow fever vaccination. The CDR3 sequence is CASSLEGGPDTQYF. DNA for the CDR3: TGTGCCAGCAGCTTGGAGGGGGGACCGGATACGCAGTATTTT.